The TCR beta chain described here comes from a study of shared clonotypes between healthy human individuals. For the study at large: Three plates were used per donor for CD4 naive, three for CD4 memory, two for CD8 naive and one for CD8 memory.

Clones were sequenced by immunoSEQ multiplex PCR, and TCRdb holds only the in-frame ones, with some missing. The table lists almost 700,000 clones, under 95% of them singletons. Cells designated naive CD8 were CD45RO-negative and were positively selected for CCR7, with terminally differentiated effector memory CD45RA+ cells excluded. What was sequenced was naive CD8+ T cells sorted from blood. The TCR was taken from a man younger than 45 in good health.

CDR3 nucleotides: TGTGCCAGTAGTACCATAGCGACCAATGAGCAGTTCTTC. Encoded protein: CASSTIATNEQFF. The chain links TRBV19 to TRBJ2-1, with D perhaps TRBD2 (5 bases). This CDR3 has 13 amino acids. Germline-derived CDR1 and CDR2 are LNHDA and SQIVND (reference sequence). The V end was cut by 4 bases, the J end by 6 bases, with 10 bases between.